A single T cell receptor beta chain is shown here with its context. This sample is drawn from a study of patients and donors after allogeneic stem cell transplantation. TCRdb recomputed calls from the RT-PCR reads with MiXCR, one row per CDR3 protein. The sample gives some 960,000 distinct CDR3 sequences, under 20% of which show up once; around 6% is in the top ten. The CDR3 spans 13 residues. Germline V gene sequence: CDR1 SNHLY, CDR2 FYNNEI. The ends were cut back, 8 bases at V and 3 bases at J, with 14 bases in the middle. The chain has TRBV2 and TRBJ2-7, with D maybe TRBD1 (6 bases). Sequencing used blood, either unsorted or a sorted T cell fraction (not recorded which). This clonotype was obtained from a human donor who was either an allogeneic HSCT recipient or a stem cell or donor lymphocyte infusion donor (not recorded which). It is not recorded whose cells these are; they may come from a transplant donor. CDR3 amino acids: CASGRTASYEQYF. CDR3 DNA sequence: TGTGCCAGCGGTCGGACAGCTAGCTACGAGCAGTACTTC.